These T cell receptor beta chains were read from a single sample in a study of T-cell memory formation after mild COVID-19. TCRdb re-called the 5' RACE reads through MiXCR, storing one row per CDR3 protein. The sample lists under 250,000 distinct CDR3 sequences; 15% to 17% were seen once. Sequenced sample: PBMCs or a T cell subset sorted from them (not recorded which). The receptor source for this set is an adult woman who had mild COVID-19 (a few samples of this study predate the infection). Cell type and time point are not known. The CDR3 runs from the conserved cysteine through the conserved F or W. The order of the fields is clone size, J gene, V gene, D gene, CDR3 DNA, CDR3 protein. A D gene is named only where the DNA matches it firmly. Not every row has a clone size; where given, it reads once, few, many or a size class.

abundance: few; j_gene: TRBJ1-2; v_gene: TRBV30; d_gene: TRBD1; CDR3nt: TGTGCCTGGAGTGTACGCACAGGGGCTGGCTACACCTTC; CDR3aa: CAWSVRTGAGYTF
abundance: NA; j_gene: TRBJ1-5; v_gene: TRBV5-5; d_gene: NA; CDR3nt: TGTGCCAGCAGCTTGGCCGGTGTTGGGGCCAGCAATCAGCCCCAGCATTTT; CDR3aa: CASSLAGVGASNQPQHF
abundance: few; j_gene: TRBJ1-4; v_gene: TRBV4-3; d_gene: NA; CDR3nt: TGCGCCAGCAGCCAAGGGGACGGCGCAACTAATGAAAAACTGTTTTTT; CDR3aa: CASSQGDGATNEKLFF
abundance: many; j_gene: TRBJ2-6; v_gene: TRBV9; d_gene: NA; CDR3nt: TGTGCCAGCAGCTCCCCCATCGCCCTGAGGGCCAACGTCCTGACTTTC; CDR3aa: CASSSPIALRANVLTF
abundance: NA; j_gene: TRBJ2-7; v_gene: TRBV5-1; d_gene: TRBD1; CDR3nt: TGCGCCAGCGGGACAGGCGACTCCTACGAGCAGTACTTC; CDR3aa: CASGTGDSYEQYF
abundance: few; j_gene: TRBJ1-2; v_gene: TRBV18; d_gene: TRBD1; CDR3nt: TGTGCCAGCTCACCACCCCAGACAGGGGACTATGGCTACACCTTC; CDR3aa: CASSPPQTGDYGYTF
abundance: NA; j_gene: TRBJ2-3; v_gene: TRBV12-3/TRBV12-4; d_gene: TRBD2; CDR3nt: TGTGCCAGCAGTATGACTAGCGGGAGGGCATTAAGCACAGATACTCAGTATTTT; CDR3aa: CASSMTSGRALSTDTQYF
abundance: few; j_gene: TRBJ1-1; v_gene: TRBV2; d_gene: NA; CDR3nt: TGTGCCAGCAGTTTATCGACGCCCCGGTCTGCTTTCTTT; CDR3aa: CASSLSTPRSAFF
abundance: NA; j_gene: TRBJ2-7; v_gene: TRBV12-3/TRBV12-4; d_gene: NA; CDR3nt: TGTGCCAGCAGTTTAGCGCTAGGGGGACTCTACGAGCAGTACTTC; CDR3aa: CASSLALGGLYEQYF
abundance: NA; j_gene: TRBJ1-2; v_gene: TRBV12-3/TRBV12-4; d_gene: TRBD1; CDR3nt: TGTGCCAGCAGTTTAAGGGACAGGGGACCCTATGGCTACACCTTC; CDR3aa: CASSLRDRGPYGYTF
abundance: NA; j_gene: TRBJ2-5; v_gene: TRBV11-3; d_gene: NA; CDR3nt: TGTGCCAGCAGCTTAGCCAGCGACAGGACCCAGTACTTC; CDR3aa: CASSLASDRTQYF
abundance: NA; j_gene: TRBJ2-7; v_gene: TRBV21-1; d_gene: NA; CDR3nt: TGTGCCAGCAGCAAGTCGGATGGGGGGCGGGACGAGCAGTACTTC; CDR3aa: CASSKSDGGRDEQYF
abundance: few; j_gene: TRBJ1-2; v_gene: TRBV7-8; d_gene: TRBD1; CDR3nt: TGTGCCAGCAGCTGGGGACAGGGGACAAACTATGGCTACACCTTC; CDR3aa: CASSWGQGTNYGYTF
abundance: NA; j_gene: TRBJ2-1; v_gene: TRBV18; d_gene: NA; CDR3nt: TGTGCCAGCTCTCCCGACAATGAGCAGTTCTTC; CDR3aa: CASSPDNEQFF
abundance: NA; j_gene: TRBJ2-7; v_gene: TRBV11-3; d_gene: NA; CDR3nt: TGTGCCAGCAGCTTAGTCTGGTACGAGCAGTACTTC; CDR3aa: CASSLVWYEQYF
abundance: many; j_gene: TRBJ2-1; v_gene: TRBV7-2; d_gene: TRBD2; CDR3nt: TGTGCCAGCAGCCTAACTAGCGGGAGTCTCCCTGTCTCCTACAATGAGCAGTTCTTC; CDR3aa: CASSLTSGSLPVSYNEQFF
abundance: few; j_gene: TRBJ2-3; v_gene: TRBV2; d_gene: NA; CDR3nt: TGTGCCAGCAGTGAAACGAGGAATACGCAGTATTTT; CDR3aa: CASSETRNTQYF
abundance: few; j_gene: TRBJ1-1; v_gene: TRBV12-3/TRBV12-4; d_gene: NA; CDR3nt: TGTGCCAGCAGTCCGGGGGCAGGGACAAACACTGAAGCTTTCTTT; CDR3aa: CASSPGAGTNTEAFF
abundance: few; j_gene: TRBJ1-5; v_gene: TRBV12-3/TRBV12-4; d_gene: NA; CDR3nt: TGTGCCAGCAGTTTTTTCCTGGGGGGCAAGGGCAATCAGCCCCAGCATTTT; CDR3aa: CASSFFLGGKGNQPQHF
abundance: NA; j_gene: TRBJ2-5; v_gene: TRBV7-9; d_gene: NA; CDR3nt: TGTGCCAGCAGCAAAGGAAGGACTCCGCTCCAAGAGACCCAGTACTTC; CDR3aa: CASSKGRTPLQETQYF
abundance: NA; j_gene: TRBJ1-1; v_gene: TRBV12-3/TRBV12-4; d_gene: TRBD1; CDR3nt: TGTGCCAGCAGTTTAGACCCCACAGGGGCGAACACTGAAGCTTTCTTT; CDR3aa: CASSLDPTGANTEAFF
abundance: NA; j_gene: TRBJ1-1; v_gene: TRBV19; d_gene: NA; CDR3nt: TGTGCCAGTAGGCCGAGGGAATTCCCTGAAGCTTTCTTT; CDR3aa: CASRPREFPEAFF
abundance: many; j_gene: TRBJ2-1; v_gene: TRBV6-2/TRBV6-3; d_gene: TRBD2; CDR3nt: TGTGCCAGCAGGGCAGCGGGGGGATACAATGAGCAGTTCTTC; CDR3aa: CASRAAGGYNEQFF
abundance: few; j_gene: TRBJ2-7; v_gene: TRBV5-4; d_gene: TRBD2; CDR3nt: TGTGCCAGCAGCCTCCCTTCCGGGACTAGCACCTACGAGCAGTACTTC; CDR3aa: CASSLPSGTSTYEQYF